Listed below are T cell receptor beta chains from one sample, sequenced in a study of regulatory T cells in long-lasting Graves disease. TCRdb re-called the multiplex PCR reads through MiXCR, storing one row per CDR3 protein. This table holds roughly 350,000 distinct CDR3 sequences, about 17% found once. This same sample was also taken into another study, of T cells in Graves' hyperthyroidism and ophthalmopathy.

Sequencing used peripheral blood mononuclear cells (PBMCs), obtained at new diagnosis, from a patient treated with antithyroid drugs. The receptors were sampled from a woman aged 18-29 years with Graves disease. CDR3s include the opening cysteine and the closing phenylalanine or tryptophan. The order of the fields is clone size, V gene, J gene, D gene, CDR3 protein, CDR3 DNA. A D gene is named only where the DNA matches it firmly. For some rows the clone size is stated as once, few or many, or as a class when expanded; others skip it.

many,TRBV2,TRBJ1-4,TRBD1,CASRDLILVGQDYEKLFF,TGTGCCAGCAGAGATCTAATTTTGGTGGGACAGGACTATGAAAAACTGTTTTTT
few,TRBV20-1,TRBJ2-7,-,CSARVSGNEQYF,TGCAGTGCTAGAGTTTCGGGAAACGAGCAGTACTTC
many,TRBV10-3,TRBJ2-5,-,CAISPRGGETQYF,TGTGCCATCAGTCCCCGCGGTGGGGAGACCCAGTACTTC
-,TRBV7-9,TRBJ2-1,-,CASNPDDRSSYNEQFF,TGTGCCAGCAACCCGGACGACAGGAGCTCCTACAATGAGCAGTTCTTC
-,TRBV2,TRBJ2-7,TRBD1,CASRATGGLNEQYF,TGTGCCAGCAGAGCGACAGGGGGCTTAAACGAGCAGTACTTC
-,TRBV27,TRBJ1-1,-,CASSHPRENTEAFF,TGTGCCAGCTCTCACCCCCGGGAGAACACTGAAGCTTTCTTT
many,TRBV20-1,TRBJ2-3,-,CSARDNTDTQYF,TGCAGTGCCAGGGACAACACAGATACGCAGTATTTT
many,TRBV20-1,TRBJ2-1,TRBD1,CSARDDRVSYNEQFF,TGCAGTGCTAGAGATGACAGGGTCTCCTACAATGAGCAGTTCTTC
few,TRBV2,TRBJ2-1,-,CASSERQGSHEQFF,TGTGCCAGCAGTGAACGGCAGGGGTCGCATGAGCAGTTCTTC
many,TRBV3-1,TRBJ1-4,TRBD1,CASSDRGAATNEKLFF,TGTGCCAGCAGCGACAGGGGAGCCGCAACTAATGAAAAACTGTTTTTT
-,TRBV6-5,TRBJ2-7,TRBD1,CASSYGTGASYEQYF,TGTGCCAGCAGTTACGGGACAGGGGCATCGTACGAGCAGTACTTC
few,TRBV4-1,TRBJ2-1,-,CASSQELGGLKQFF,TGCGCCAGCAGCCAAGAATTGGGGGGGCTGAAGCAGTTCTTC
-,TRBV29-1,TRBJ2-7,-,CSVEVSHSYEQYF,TGCAGCGTTGAGGTGAGCCACTCCTACGAGCAGTACTTC
few,TRBV20-1,TRBJ2-1,-,CSASARDSYNEQFF,TGCAGTGCTAGTGCCAGGGACTCCTACAATGAGCAGTTCTTC
many,TRBV11-1,TRBJ1-2,-,CASSPRGGFGYTF,TGTGCCAGCAGCCCCCGCGGGGGGTTCGGCTACACCTTC
-,TRBV27,TRBJ1-4,-,CASRASNEKLFF,TGTGCCAGCAGGGCCTCTAATGAAAAACTGTTTTTT
many,TRBV6-1,TRBJ2-7,TRBD1,CASSQTGTGFYEQYF,TGTGCCAGCAGTCAAACCGGGACAGGGTTCTACGAGCAGTACTTC
-,TRBV6-1,TRBJ2-5,TRBD2,CASSTSGGGAETQYF,TGTGCCAGCAGTACTAGCGGGGGAGGGGCAGAGACCCAGTACTTC
many,TRBV7-3,TRBJ2-2,-,CASSVGRIENTGELFF,TGTGCCAGCAGCGTCGGACGGATAGAGAACACCGGGGAGCTGTTTTTT
few,TRBV6-1,TRBJ1-4,-,CASSPGGKLFF,TGTGCCAGCAGTCCGGGGGGAAAACTGTTTTTT